The present T cell receptor (beta chain) was sequenced within a study of blood T cell repertoires in COVID-19. The V segment lost 2 bases and the J segment 6 bases; nucleotides outside the gene matches: 6. The CDR3 spans 16 residues. Germline loops: CDR1 SEHNR, CDR2 FQNEAQ (reference sequence). Generated by immunoSEQ multiplex PCR, the TCRdb table keeps only in-frame clones and is missing some. The sample has around 110,000 clones, about 80% seen once. This clonotype was sampled from a man between 65 and 85 years old with active or convalescent COVID-19. The specimen was peripheral blood. The chain links TRBV7-9 to TRBJ2-2; 10 nucleotides match TRBD2. CDR3 DNA sequence: TGTGCCAGCAGCTTACGGGCTAGCGGGAGCTCCGGGGAGCTGTTTTTT. Protein sequence: CASSLRASGSSGELFF.